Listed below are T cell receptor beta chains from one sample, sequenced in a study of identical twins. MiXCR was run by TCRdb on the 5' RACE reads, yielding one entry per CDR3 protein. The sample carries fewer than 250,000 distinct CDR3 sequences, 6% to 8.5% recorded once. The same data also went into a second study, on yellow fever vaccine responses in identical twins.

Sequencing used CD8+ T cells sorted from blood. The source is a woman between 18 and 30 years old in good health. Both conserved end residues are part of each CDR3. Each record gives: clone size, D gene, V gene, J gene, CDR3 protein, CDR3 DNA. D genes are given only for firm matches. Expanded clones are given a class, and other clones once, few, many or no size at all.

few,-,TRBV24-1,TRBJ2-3,CATSDDPGKVDTQYF,TGTGCCACCAGTGATGATCCAGGGAAGGTGGATACGCAGTATTTT
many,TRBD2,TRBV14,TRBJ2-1,CASSRYLGGDEQFF,TGTGCCAGCAGCCGCTACTTGGGGGGGGATGAGCAGTTCTTC
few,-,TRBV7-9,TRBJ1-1,CASSFAREAFF,TGTGCCAGCAGCTTTGCGCGGGAAGCTTTCTTT
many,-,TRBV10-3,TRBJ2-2,CAISEFSGPNTGELFF,TGTGCCATCAGTGAGTTTAGCGGACCAAACACCGGGGAGCTGTTTTTT
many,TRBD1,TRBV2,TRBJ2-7,CASSVPGQGHEQYF,TGTGCCAGCAGTGTACCGGGACAGGGGCACGAGCAGTACTTC
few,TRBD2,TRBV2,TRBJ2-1,CASTVLAGGYNEQFF,TGTGCCAGCACAGTCCTAGCGGGAGGATATAATGAGCAGTTCTTC
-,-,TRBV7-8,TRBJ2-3,CASSPRRATDTQYF,TGTGCCAGCAGCCCAAGAAGAGCCACAGATACGCAGTATTTT
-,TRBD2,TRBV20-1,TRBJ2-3,CSVRREAPDTQYF,TGCAGTGTTCGGCGGGAGGCCCCAGATACGCAGTATTTT
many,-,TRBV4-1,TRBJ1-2,CASSYGGPIDGYTF,TGCGCCAGCAGCTACGGGGGGCCTATCGATGGCTACACCTTC
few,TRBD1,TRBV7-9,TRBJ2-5,CASSSRTGPVETQYF,TGTGCCAGCAGCTCGCGGACAGGGCCAGTGGAGACCCAGTACTTC
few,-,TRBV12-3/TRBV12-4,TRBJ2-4,CASSSEDSLAKNIQYF,TGTGCCAGCAGCTCTGAAGACAGCCTAGCCAAAAACATTCAGTACTTC
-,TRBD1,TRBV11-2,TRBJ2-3,CASSPDRAKDTQYF,TGTGCCAGCAGCCCTGACAGGGCTAAAGATACGCAGTATTTT
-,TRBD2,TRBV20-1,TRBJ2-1,CSARDINGRGYEQFF,TGCAGTGCTAGAGATATTAACGGGAGGGGGTATGAGCAGTTCTTC
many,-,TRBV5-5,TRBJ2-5,CASRPTWAVQETQYF,TGTGCCAGCAGACCAACGTGGGCAGTCCAAGAGACCCAGTACTTC
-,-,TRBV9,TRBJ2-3,CASSQKYADTQYF,TGTGCCAGCAGCCAAAAATATGCGGATACGCAGTATTTT
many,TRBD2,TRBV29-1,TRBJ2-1,CSVEGGTISYNEQFF,TGCAGCGTTGAAGGGGGGACTATTTCCTACAATGAGCAGTTCTTC
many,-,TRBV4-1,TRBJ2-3,CASSQVWGATDTQYF,TGCGCCAGCAGCCAAGTGTGGGGGGCTACAGATACGCAGTATTTT
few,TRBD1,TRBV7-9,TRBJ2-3,CASSLGRDRGTSDTQYF,TGTGCCAGCAGCTTAGGGCGAGACAGGGGAACCTCAGATACGCAGTATTTT
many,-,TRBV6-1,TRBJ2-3,CASSEGPTGADTQYF,TGTGCCAGCAGTGAAGGCCCCACGGGCGCAGATACGCAGTATTTT
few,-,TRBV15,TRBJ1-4,CATSRDLDGSEKLFF,TGTGCCACCAGCAGAGATCTTGACGGGTCGGAAAAACTGTTTTTT
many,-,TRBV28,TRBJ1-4,CASSPMEEKLFF,TGTGCCAGCAGCCCGATGGAAGAAAAACTGTTTTTT
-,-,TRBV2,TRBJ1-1,CASSDGGRGLGAFF,TGTGCCAGCAGTGATGGGGGCAGGGGACTGGGAGCTTTCTTT